This is a list of T cell receptor beta chains from one sample in a study of T cell responses to AZD1222 COVID-19 vaccine. Clones were sequenced by immunoSEQ multiplex PCR, and TCRdb holds only the in-frame ones, with some missing. Altogether roughly 150,000 clones are present, roughly 90% being singletons, with the ten largest covering 1.9%. The sample in question was peripheral blood, obtained on day 0 of AZD1222 vaccination. These receptor sequences come from an adult in good health. Each CDR3 is given with its conserved first and last residue. D genes are given only for firm matches. Clone size is shown for a subset of rows, as once, few, many or a class of expanded clone.

J gene: TRBJ2-7
D gene: TRBD1
V gene: TRBV6-2/TRBV6-3
clone size: -
CDR3 protein: CASSLYRDRDLTLLYEQYF
CDR3 DNA: TGTGCCAGCAGTTTGTATCGGGACAGGGATTTAACTCTTCTCTACGAGCAGTACTTC

J gene: TRBJ2-2
D gene: -
V gene: TRBV27
clone size: -
CDR3 protein: CASSSWASTGELFF
CDR3 DNA: TGTGCCAGCAGTAGTTGGGCGTCCACCGGGGAGCTGTTTTTT

J gene: TRBJ2-1
D gene: -
V gene: TRBV5-1
clone size: -
CDR3 protein: CASSLVNNEQFF
CDR3 DNA: TGCGCCAGCAGCTTGGTGAATAATGAGCAGTTCTTC

J gene: TRBJ1-4
D gene: -
V gene: TRBV6-4
clone size: -
CDR3 protein: CASFGTGYEKLFF
CDR3 DNA: TGTGCCAGTTTTGGGACTGGGTATGAAAAACTGTTTTTT

J gene: TRBJ2-1
D gene: TRBD2
V gene: TRBV20-1
clone size: -
CDR3 protein: CSASWTSGARGNEQFF
CDR3 DNA: TGCAGTGCTAGTTGGACTAGCGGGGCCAGGGGCAATGAGCAGTTCTTC

J gene: TRBJ2-3
D gene: TRBD2
V gene: TRBV6-2/TRBV6-3
clone size: -
CDR3 protein: CASTPWAIAGGGTDTQYF
CDR3 DNA: TGTGCCAGCACCCCTTGGGCCATAGCGGGGGGTGGCACAGATACGCAGTATTTT

J gene: TRBJ1-2
D gene: -
V gene: TRBV15
clone size: -
CDR3 protein: CATSTVVNYGYTF
CDR3 DNA: TGTGCCACCAGCACAGTGGTTAACTATGGCTACACCTTC

J gene: TRBJ1-6
D gene: TRBD1
V gene: TRBV5-1
clone size: -
CDR3 protein: CASSLGDRIRSPLHF
CDR3 DNA: TGCGCCAGCAGCTTGGGGGACAGGATTCGTTCACCCCTCCACTTT

J gene: TRBJ2-1
D gene: -
V gene: TRBV12-5
clone size: -
CDR3 protein: CASGLASATFNEQFF
CDR3 DNA: TGTGCTAGTGGTTTGGCATCCGCGACTTTCAATGAGCAGTTCTTC

J gene: TRBJ2-2
D gene: -
V gene: TRBV7-9
clone size: -
CDR3 protein: CASSLDGGEKLFF
CDR3 DNA: TGTGCCAGCAGCTTAGATGGAGGAGAGAAGCTGTTTTTT

J gene: TRBJ1-1
D gene: -
V gene: TRBV5-1
clone size: -
CDR3 protein: CASSTEGEAFF
CDR3 DNA: TGCGCCAGCTCGACCGAAGGGGAAGCTTTCTTT

J gene: TRBJ1-6
D gene: -
V gene: TRBV28
clone size: -
CDR3 protein: CASSFLSAGPTNSPLHF
CDR3 DNA: TGTGCCAGCAGTTTTCTCTCGGCAGGGCCTACCAATTCACCCCTCCACTTT

J gene: TRBJ2-7
D gene: TRBD1
V gene: TRBV6-5
clone size: -
CDR3 protein: CASSYSGQGSYEQYF
CDR3 DNA: TGTGCCAGCAGTTACTCAGGACAGGGCTCCTACGAGCAGTACTTC

J gene: TRBJ2-7
D gene: -
V gene: TRBV6-5
clone size: -
CDR3 protein: CASSYIREFEQYF
CDR3 DNA: TGTGCCAGCAGTTACATTCGGGAGTTCGAGCAGTACTTC

J gene: TRBJ2-7
D gene: TRBD1
V gene: TRBV27
clone size: -
CDR3 protein: CASSSGTGGYEQYF
CDR3 DNA: TGTGCCAGCAGTTCGGGGACAGGGGGGTACGAGCAGTACTTC

J gene: TRBJ1-5
D gene: TRBD1
V gene: TRBV27
clone size: -
CDR3 protein: CASSFGTGLGQPQHF
CDR3 DNA: TGTGCCAGCAGTTTCGGGACAGGGTTAGGTCAGCCCCAGCATTTT

J gene: TRBJ1-3
D gene: -
V gene: TRBV6-5
clone size: -
CDR3 protein: CASSYRVGSGNTIYF
CDR3 DNA: TGTGCCAGCAGTTACAGGGTGGGCTCTGGAAACACCATATATTTT

J gene: TRBJ1-1
D gene: TRBD1
V gene: TRBV18
clone size: -
CDR3 protein: CASSPGTGVNTEAFF
CDR3 DNA: TGTGCCAGCTCACCCGGGACAGGTGTGAACACTGAAGCTTTCTTT

J gene: TRBJ1-1
D gene: -
V gene: TRBV7-2
clone size: -
CDR3 protein: CASRFKLGGGTEAFF
CDR3 DNA: TGTGCCAGCAGGTTCAAACTTGGCGGGGGCACTGAAGCTTTCTTT

J gene: TRBJ1-1
D gene: -
V gene: TRBV6-5
clone size: -
CDR3 protein: CASSYSGLGNTEAFF
CDR3 DNA: TGTGCCAGCAGTTACTCGGGTCTGGGGAACACTGAAGCTTTCTTT

J gene: TRBJ1-2
D gene: TRBD1
V gene: TRBV27
clone size: -
CDR3 protein: CASRTNRGQVPFYGYTF
CDR3 DNA: TGTGCCAGCAGAACCAACAGGGGGCAGGTCCCCTTCTATGGCTACACCTTC

J gene: TRBJ1-2
D gene: TRBD1
V gene: TRBV13
clone size: -
CDR3 protein: CASSNRQGAGGYTF
CDR3 DNA: TGTGCCAGCAGCAACAGGCAGGGGGCGGGAGGCTACACCTTC

J gene: TRBJ1-2
D gene: TRBD1
V gene: TRBV7-9
clone size: once
CDR3 protein: CASSLGQGYGYTF
CDR3 DNA: TGTGCCAGCAGCTTGGGACAGGGCTATGGCTACACCTTC

J gene: TRBJ1-2
D gene: -
V gene: TRBV19
clone size: -
CDR3 protein: CASSPDGANYGYTF
CDR3 DNA: TGTGCCAGTAGTCCGGACGGAGCTAACTATGGCTACACCTTC

J gene: TRBJ2-7
D gene: -
V gene: TRBV27
clone size: -
CDR3 protein: CASSSHQITGLSRYEQYF
CDR3 DNA: TGTGCCAGCAGTTCGCATCAAATAACGGGACTCTCGCGCTACGAGCAGTACTTC

J gene: TRBJ1-1
D gene: TRBD1
V gene: TRBV27
clone size: -
CDR3 protein: CASSLTGTVDAFF
CDR3 DNA: TGTGCCAGCAGTTTAACCGGGACAGTGGATGCTTTCTTT

J gene: TRBJ2-1
D gene: TRBD2
V gene: TRBV12-3/TRBV12-4
clone size: -
CDR3 protein: CANGFSGTVRIF
CDR3 DNA: TGTGCCAACGGATTTAGCGGGACGGTTCGGATCTTC

J gene: TRBJ1-2
D gene: -
V gene: TRBV27
clone size: -
CDR3 protein: CATRLRRNYGYTF
CDR3 DNA: TGTGCCACCCGTTTGCGGAGAAACTATGGCTACACCTTC

J gene: TRBJ1-2
D gene: TRBD1
V gene: TRBV7-2
clone size: -
CDR3 protein: CASSRTGVGYTF
CDR3 DNA: TGTGCCAGCAGCCGAACAGGGGTTGGCTACACCTTC

J gene: TRBJ1-3
D gene: -
V gene: TRBV28
clone size: -
CDR3 protein: CASSPSTGFSGNTIYF
CDR3 DNA: TGTGCCAGCAGCCCCTCGACCGGCTTCTCTGGAAACACCATATATTTT

J gene: TRBJ2-4
D gene: -
V gene: TRBV4-2
clone size: -
CDR3 protein: CASSQPLDSRSIQYF
CDR3 DNA: TGTGCCAGCAGCCAACCCTTGGACTCCAGAAGCATTCAGTACTTC

J gene: TRBJ2-7
D gene: TRBD1
V gene: TRBV27
clone size: -
CDR3 protein: CASSLGTGIHEQYF
CDR3 DNA: TGTGCCAGCAGTTTAGGGACAGGGATACACGAGCAGTACTTC

J gene: TRBJ1-1
D gene: -
V gene: TRBV7-9
clone size: few
CDR3 protein: CASTHGGENTEAFF
CDR3 DNA: TGTGCCAGCACCCATGGGGGGGAGAACACTGAAGCTTTCTTT

J gene: TRBJ1-2
D gene: TRBD1
V gene: TRBV19
clone size: once
CDR3 protein: CASSIGWTGDYGYTF
CDR3 DNA: TGTGCCAGTAGTATAGGGTGGACAGGAGACTATGGCTACACCTTC

J gene: TRBJ2-3
D gene: -
V gene: TRBV28
clone size: -
CDR3 protein: CASSLGGIGFTDTQYF
CDR3 DNA: TGTGCCAGCAGTTTAGGAGGAATAGGGTTCACAGATACGCAGTATTTT

J gene: TRBJ1-3
D gene: -
V gene: TRBV19
clone size: -
CDR3 protein: CASRLTWISGNTIYF
CDR3 DNA: TGTGCCAGTAGGCTGACCTGGATCTCTGGAAACACCATATATTTT

J gene: TRBJ2-6
D gene: TRBD2
V gene: TRBV5-6
clone size: -
CDR3 protein: CASSPRWASGGAGANVLTF
CDR3 DNA: TGTGCCAGCAGCCCGAGGTGGGCTAGCGGGGGGGCTGGGGCCAACGTCCTGACTTTC

J gene: TRBJ1-2
D gene: -
V gene: TRBV11-2
clone size: few
CDR3 protein: CASSLEVGFGANYGYTF
CDR3 DNA: TGTGCCAGCAGCTTAGAAGTCGGGTTTGGTGCTAACTATGGCTACACCTTC

J gene: TRBJ1-2
D gene: -
V gene: TRBV4-1
clone size: once
CDR3 protein: CASSQDRYYGYTF
CDR3 DNA: TGCGCCAGCAGCCAAGATAGGTACTATGGCTACACCTTC

J gene: TRBJ1-5
D gene: -
V gene: TRBV5-6
clone size: -
CDR3 protein: CASSLGATDQPQHF
CDR3 DNA: TGTGCCAGCAGCTTGGGGGCGACGGATCAGCCCCAGCATTTT

J gene: TRBJ2-5
D gene: -
V gene: TRBV3-1/TRBV3-2
clone size: -
CDR3 protein: CASSQATGQRETQYF
CDR3 DNA: TGTGCCAGCAGCCAGGCCACAGGGCAGAGGGAGACCCAGTACTTC

J gene: TRBJ1-1
D gene: TRBD1
V gene: TRBV6-4
clone size: many
CDR3 protein: CASSGGTENTEAFF
CDR3 DNA: TGTGCCAGCAGTGGGGGGACAGAGAACACTGAAGCTTTCTTT

J gene: TRBJ2-7
D gene: -
V gene: TRBV5-1
clone size: -
CDR3 protein: CASSWDKSYEQYF
CDR3 DNA: TGCGCCAGCAGCTGGGACAAGTCCTACGAGCAGTACTTC

J gene: TRBJ1-5
D gene: -
V gene: TRBV7-8
clone size: once
CDR3 protein: CASSLWDGQGLGNQPQHF
CDR3 DNA: TGTGCCAGCAGCTTATGGGACGGTCAGGGCTTGGGCAATCAGCCCCAGCATTTT

J gene: TRBJ1-2
D gene: -
V gene: TRBV5-5
clone size: -
CDR3 protein: CASSRSSYGYTF
CDR3 DNA: TGTGCCAGCAGCCGCAGCAGCTATGGCTACACCTTC

J gene: TRBJ1-2
D gene: TRBD1
V gene: TRBV28
clone size: -
CDR3 protein: CASSLDRGHYGYTF
CDR3 DNA: TGTGCCAGCAGCCTCGACAGGGGGCACTATGGCTACACCTTC

J gene: TRBJ1-3
D gene: -
V gene: TRBV10-2
clone size: once
CDR3 protein: CASSESVRGNGNTIYF
CDR3 DNA: TGCGCCAGCAGTGAGTCCGTAAGGGGCAATGGAAACACCATATATTTT